The clone carrying this TCR beta chain was detected once. The sample is drawn from a study of blood T cells in healthy people across ages. Through a sample-barcoded 5' primer and a J-beta primer mix, a second PCR was run for roughly 7 to 11 cycles. TCRdb re-analysed the 5' RACE reads in MiXCR, keeping a single row per CDR3 protein. The sample includes approximately 1.5 million distinct CDR3 sequences, 35% to 45% of them seen just once. RNA extraction gave at least 5 micrograms of total RNA per sample. The ends were cut back, 0 bases at V and 2 bases at J, with 8 bases in the middle. CDR3 length: 15 amino acids. CDR1 and CDR2 from the germline V gene are MNHNY and SVGAGI (reference sequence).

This sequence originates from a woman between 18 and 29 years old in good health. The gene calls are TRBV6-6 and TRBJ1-3; possible D gene TRBD1, 5 bases. Sequences were obtained from blood. CDR3 sequence (DNA): TGTGCCAGCAGTTACTCGGCAGGGACTGGAAACACCATATATTTT. Translated, it gives CASSYSAGTGNTIYF.